This passage covers 16 T cell receptor beta chains from one sample sequenced in a study of blood T cell repertoires in COVID-19. The protocol was immunoSEQ multiplex PCR, while the TCRdb copy is restricted to in-frame clones and leaves out a portion. The sample gives about 180,000 clones, about 87% of which show up once; under 4.5% is in the top ten. The source material was peripheral blood. The receptor source for this set is a woman in her twenties or thirties with acute or convalescent COVID-19.

CDR3 protein: CASSGQGDQPQHF. CDR3 DNA sequence: TGTGCCAGTAGCGGACAGGGCGATCAGCCCCAGCATTTT. V usage is TRBV19 and J usage is TRBJ1-5; 8 bases agree with TRBD1. The length of the CDR3 is 13 residues. Per the germline V gene, CDR1 is LNHDA and CDR2 is SQIVND (reference sequence). Trimming removed 6 bases from V and 5 bases from J; junction bases left unmatched: 3.

The chain joins TRBV28 to TRBJ1-2; unclear D gene. V lost 5 bases and J 7 bases, leaving 11 bases between the germline ends. Germline V lookup: CDR1 MDHEN, CDR2 SYDVKM. This CDR3 is built from 12 residues. CDR3 in DNA: TGTGCCAGCAGTGTCGTTTCAGGTGGCTACACCTTC. Translation gives CASSVVSGGYTF.

The chain uses TRBV3-1 (or the pseudogene TRBV3-2) and TRBJ1-1; D remains unclear. CDR1 is LGHDT, CDR2 YNNKEL, per germline (reference sequence). The length of the CDR3 is 13 residues. V lost 0 bases to trimming and J lost 10 bases, with 12 bases between them. The DNA for the CDR3 is TGTGCCAGCAGCCAAGATGGCAGAGGAGGAGCTTTCTTT. This sequence encodes CASSQDGRGGAFF.

The chain couples TRBV6-5 to TRBJ1-5; 7 nucleotides align to TRBD1. The V and J ends lost 10 bases and 3 bases, in that order; junction bases with no gene match: 6. Germline CDR1 reads MNHEY; CDR2 reads SVGAGI. CDR3 size: 13 residues. The CDR3 DNA is TGTGCCACCAGGGGGGGGAACAATCAGCCCCAGCATTTT. It specifies CATRGGNNQPQHF.

The chain recombines TRBV21-1 with TRBJ2-7; the D call TRBD2 from the table was never checked on the DNA. TRBV21-1 is a recognized pseudogene. The CDR3 spans 16 residues. The CDR3 protein is CASSNFRCSNQYEQYF. As DNA, the CDR3 is TGTGCCAGCAGCAATTTTCGGTGTTCGAACCAATACGAGCAGTACTTC.

This clone was found once. This chain links TRBV7-9 with TRBJ2-4; perhaps TRBD1 as D (6 bases). The V end lost 1 base, the J end lost 8 bases, and 15 bases lay between the germline ends. CDR1 and CDR2 from the germline V gene are SEHNR and FQNEAQ (reference sequence). The CDR3 is 15 amino acids. CDR3 sequence (DNA): TGTGCCAGCAGCTTAGTGATGACAGGTGGTGACATTCAGTACTTC. Its protein is CASSLVMTGGDIQYF.

The V gene is TRBV10-3, the J gene TRBJ2-3, with D uncertain. This CDR3 has 12 residues. Germline V CDR1 and CDR2: ENHRY, SYGVKD. The V gene lost 2 bases and the J gene lost 3 bases, with 3 bases spanning the gap. The chain's CDR3 is CAISEVTDTQYF. The CDR3 DNA reads TGTGCCATCAGTGAGGTAACAGATACGCAGTATTTT.

V and J are TRBV4-1 and TRBJ2-2; D call uncertain. V gave up 0 bases and J gave up 1 base, with 6 bases separating them. The CDR3 is 15 residues long. Germline V lookup: CDR1 MGHRA, CDR2 YSYEKL. CDR3 protein: CASSQERWNTGELFF. DNA for the CDR3: TGCGCCAGCAGCCAAGAACGGTGGAACACCGGGGAGCTGTTTTTT.

This chain links TRBV2 with TRBJ2-7; 10 bases are shared with TRBD2. The germline V gene encodes CDR1 SNHLY and CDR2 FYNNEI. Unmatched junction bases numbered 9, after V lost 4 bases and J lost 9 bases. The CDR3 totals 14 residues. The CDR3 loop is CASSGLAGAERQYF. The CDR3 DNA follows: TGTGCCAGCAGTGGCCTAGCGGGAGCAGAGAGGCAGTACTTC.

J is TRBJ1-1 and V is TRBV28; D remains unclear. Between the trimmed V and J ends, which lost 5 bases and 0 bases, there was a span of 7 bases. CDR3 length equals 13 residues. Germline-derived CDR1 and CDR2 are MDHEN and SYDVKM. Here the CDR3 reads CASSPTMNTEAFF. The CDR3, as DNA: TGTGCCAGCAGTCCTACCATGAACACTGAAGCTTTCTTT.

The genes are TRBV6-2 or TRBV6-3 and TRBJ2-2, with TRBD2 as a possible D gene (6 bases). Germline CDR1 is MNHEY and CDR2 is SVGEGT. This CDR3 contains 14 residues. V lost 2 bases, J lost 7 bases, and 11 bases lay in between. CDR3 region: CASSYGGEVGELFF. In nucleotides, the CDR3 is TGTGCCAGCAGTTACGGAGGGGAGGTCGGGGAGCTGTTTTTT.

This clone was counted only a few times. The rearrangement joins TRBV5-6 to TRBJ1-6; 12 bases map to TRBD1. Germline CDR1 SGHDT, CDR2 YYEEEE. The trim removed 5 bases at V and 8 bases at J, leaving 5 bases unmatched. The CDR3 covers 15 residues. The CDR3 is CASSWGQGAYSPLHF. The CDR3 coding sequence is TGTGCCAGCAGTTGGGGACAGGGGGCATATTCACCCCTCCACTTT.

V is TRBV27 and J is TRBJ2-7, with D possibly TRBD2 on 5 matching bases. Germline assignment: CDR1 MNHEY and CDR2 SMNVEV (reference sequence). This CDR3 comprises 16 residues. Trimming left V 0 bases short and J 5 bases short, with 17 bases between. As DNA, the CDR3 is TGTGCCAGCAGTTTATCGTACAGTCGCCCGGAGGACGAGCAGTACTTC. It specifies CASSLSYSRPEDEQYF.

The chain links TRBV4-2 to TRBJ1-5; D gene uncertain. Germline V gene sequence: CDR1 LGHNA, CDR2 YNFKEQ. The CDR3 extends over 15 amino acids. Between the trimmed V and J ends, which lost 2 bases and 5 bases, there was a span of 13 bases. CDR3 amino acids: CASSQSFNRYQPQHF. The CDR3 DNA follows: TGTGCCAGCAGCCAATCCTTTAATCGGTATCAGCCCCAGCATTTT.

The chain has TRBV6-6 and TRBJ2-1; TRBD2 matches 11 bases. Germline assignment: CDR1 MNHNY and CDR2 SVGAGI (reference sequence). V gave up 4 bases and J gave up 10 bases; unmatched junction bases: 9. The CDR3 contains 15 residues. This chain's CDR3 is CASSSRLAGTNEQFF. The CDR3 nucleotides are TGTGCCAGCAGTTCACGACTAGCGGGAACTAACGAGCAGTTCTTC.

This clone is a singleton in its sample. The gene calls are TRBV18 and TRBJ1-1, with D uncertain. Trimming removed 6 bases at V and 7 bases at J, with 15 bases between. Germline V gene sequence: CDR1 KGHSH, CDR2 LQKENI. This CDR3 has 13 residues. CDR3 protein: CASSQSSDFEAFF. DNA for the CDR3: TGTGCCAGCTCCCAGTCTTCTGACTTTGAAGCTTTCTTT.